This T cell receptor (beta chain) was captured in a study of blood T cell repertoires in COVID-19. TCRdb's copy holds only in-frame clones and misses some; the assay was immunoSEQ multiplex PCR. The top ten clones hold approximately 20% of a sample with about 88,000 clones, approximately 88% of them seen once. CDR1 and CDR2 (germline): SGHTA, FQGNSA. This CDR3 spans 14 amino acids. Between the trimmed V and J ends, which lost 5 bases and 2 bases, there was a span of 11 bases. Sequenced sample: peripheral blood. The chain recombines TRBV7-2 with TRBJ2-3; weak D call: TRBD1 (5 bases). The receptor was derived from a woman aged 60-75 years with COVID-19, enrolled during active disease. CDR3 DNA sequence: TGTGCCAGCAGCCTCCGACAGTCCACAGATACGCAGTATTTT. It codes for CASSLRQSTDTQYF.